These T cell receptor beta chains were read from a single sample in a study of long-term antiretroviral therapy in people with HIV. The repertoire was sequenced with immunoSEQ multiplex PCR; TCRdb's copy has only in-frame clones and lacks some. The top ten hold roughly 16% of the sample, which has about 24,000 clones, approximately 88% seen once. The sequencing used unsorted PBMCs, collected approximately 4.3 years after starting antiretroviral therapy. The receptors stem from a man younger than 45 with HIV. CDR3s include the opening cysteine and the closing phenylalanine or tryptophan. A D gene is named only where the DNA matches it firmly. The size of a clone is reported for some rows only, either as once, few or many, or as a class for expanded clones.

D gene	V gene	clone size	CDR3 length	J gene	CDR3 DNA	CDR3 protein
TRBD2	TRBV7-3	-	19	TRBJ2-3	TGTGCCAGCAGCCCGACTAGCGGGGGCCCTATCTCTAGCACAGATACGCAGTATTTT	CASSPTSGGPISSTDTQYF
-	TRBV7-9	-	13	TRBJ2-7	TGTGCCAGCACCTCCAACTTAGCCTACGAGCAGTACTTC	CASTSNLAYEQYF
-	TRBV27	-	11	TRBJ2-1	TGTGCCAGCAGAGGCGGGCCTGAGCAGTTCTTC	CASRGGPEQFF
-	TRBV7-9	-	17	TRBJ2-7	TGTGCCAGCAGCTCCCTCACTCGTCGTCAGGTAGACGACGAGCAGTACTTC	CASSSLTRRQVDDEQYF
TRBD2	TRBV9	-	14	TRBJ2-7	TGTGCCAGCAGCGTAGGGAACGGGGGGTACGAGCAGTACTTC	CASSVGNGGYEQYF
TRBD1	TRBV5-4	once	15	TRBJ2-3	TGTGCCAGCAGGCACCGGGACAGAAACACAGATACGCAGTATTTT	CASRHRDRNTDTQYF
-	TRBV18	-	12	TRBJ2-1	TGTGCCAGCTCACCTCAGGGGAATGAGCAGTTCTTC	CASSPQGNEQFF
-	TRBV7-9	-	13	TRBJ2-7	TGTGCCAGCAGCTTACAACAAGACTACGAGCAGTACTTC	CASSLQQDYEQYF
TRBD1	TRBV5-1	-	15	TRBJ1-1	TGCGCCAGCAGCTTGGGGGGACAGGGGGGAACTGAAGCTTTCTTT	CASSLGGQGGTEAFF
-	TRBV28	few	18	TRBJ1-5	TGTGCCAGCAGTATCTACGACACCTTGGGACGGAATAATCAGCCCCAGCATTTT	CASSIYDTLGRNNQPQHF
-	TRBV6-1	few	12	TRBJ2-7	TGTGCCAGCGGGCCCCTAGTCTACGAGCAGTACTTC	CASGPLVYEQYF
TRBD1	TRBV7-9	-	16	TRBJ2-5	TGTGCCAGCAGCTTAGGGGACAGGGGAAGGGTTGAGACCCAGTACTTC	CASSLGDRGRVETQYF
-	TRBV5-1	few	11	TRBJ2-5	TGCGCCAGCAGCGAACAAGAGACCCAGTACTTC	CASSEQETQYF
-	TRBV2	-	13	TRBJ1-6	TGTGCCAGCAGCTCAACGGATGGTTCACCCCTCCACTTT	CASSSTDGSPLHF
-	TRBV7-3	-	15	TRBJ1-2	TGTGCCAGCAGCTTAAGATTGGGACGTAGCTATGGCTACACCTTC	CASSLRLGRSYGYTF
-	TRBV7-9	few	15	TRBJ1-3	TGTGCCAGCAGGCAAGCCGGATTCTCTGGAAACACCATATATTTT	CASRQAGFSGNTIYF
-	TRBV5-6	-	18	TRBJ1-6	TGTGCCAGCAGCCCCCGAGGTCGGGGGGGATCCTATAATTCACCCCTCCACTTT	CASSPRGRGGSYNSPLHF
-	TRBV19	once	12	TRBJ2-7	TGTGCCAGTAGTAGAGGCTCCTACGAGCAGTACTTC	CASSRGSYEQYF
-	TRBV7-9	-	15	TRBJ2-5	TGTGCCAGCAGCTCCGGAGAAGGTGGGACTGAGACCCAGTACTTC	CASSSGEGGTETQYF
TRBD2	TRBV12-5	-	13	TRBJ2-3	TGTGCTAGTGGTACTAGCGGGGGAGATACGCAGTATTTT	CASGTSGGDTQYF
-	TRBV7-2	-	14	TRBJ2-7	TGTGCCAGCAGCTTAGGAGGGGTAGTCTACGAGCAGTACTTC	CASSLGGVVYEQYF
TRBD1	TRBV7-8	-	14	TRBJ2-7	TGTGCCAGCAGCCCCCGGACAGGGACCTACGAGCAGTACTTC	CASSPRTGTYEQYF
-	TRBV29-1	-	11	TRBJ1-2	TGCAGCGTTGAGGGGGGATATGGCTACACCTTC	CSVEGGYGYTF
TRBD1	TRBV15	-	16	TRBJ1-1	TGTGCCACCAGCAGAGATCGGGCAGGGGGGAACACTGAAGCTTTCTTT	CATSRDRAGGNTEAFF